This T cell receptor (beta chain) was sequenced for a study of T cell repertoires in cytomegalovirus infection. About the research overall: Public TCR beta signatures marked donors with CMV infection and the matching HLA. Overall study results and limits: The ex vivo response showed dominance by HLA-C-restricted CMV-specific TCR beta clonotypes. CMV carriers with the relevant HLA were identified by cumulative public TCR beta family frequency.

TCRdb re-called the reads through MiXCR, storing one row per CDR3 protein. This sample carries around 800,000 distinct CDR3 sequences, 30% to 35% of them seen once, and the ten largest clones take 9.5% to 15%. Comments on this clonotype: Its antigen is currently unknown.

The CDR3 loop spans 16 amino acids. Germline trimming cut 5 bases from V and 4 bases from J; bases unmatched to any gene: 12. Germline loops: CDR1 MNHNY, CDR2 SVGAGI (reference sequence). Sample: cultured CD8+ T cells from PBMCs, taken from culture after CMV antigen stimulation. This receptor was obtained from a human donor in good health (CMV status not recorded). Some clones in this sample may be carry-over from other donors' samples. The V call is TRBV6-6, the J call TRBJ2-5, with TRBD2 matching over 8 bases. The CDR3 spells CASSPQAGEDRETQYF. The CDR3 nucleotides read TGTGCCAGCAGTCCACAAGCGGGGGAGGATCGAGAGACCCAGTACTTC.